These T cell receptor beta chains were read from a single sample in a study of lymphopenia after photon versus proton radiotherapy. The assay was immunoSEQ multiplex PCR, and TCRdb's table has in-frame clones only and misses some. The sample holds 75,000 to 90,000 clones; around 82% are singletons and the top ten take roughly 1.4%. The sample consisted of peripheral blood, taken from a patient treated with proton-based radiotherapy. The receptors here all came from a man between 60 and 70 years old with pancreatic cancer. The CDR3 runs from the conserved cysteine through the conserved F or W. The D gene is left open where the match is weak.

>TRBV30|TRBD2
CACLAGSVEQYF
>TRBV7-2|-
CASSSNYGYTF
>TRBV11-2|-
CASSLGITDTQYF
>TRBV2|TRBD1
CASSPDRVKTDTQYF
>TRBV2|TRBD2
CASSVPSGYNEQFF
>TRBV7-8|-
CASTSRGEPPYEQYF
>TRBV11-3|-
CASSLGYEAFF
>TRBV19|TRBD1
CASTSGTGGALQPQHF
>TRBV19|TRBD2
CASSMRGGYQETQYF
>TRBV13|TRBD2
CASSLGASGGYEQYF
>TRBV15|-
CATSRGRAGANGYTF
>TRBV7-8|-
CASTPPLRASTGELFF
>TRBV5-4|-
CASSSIGDYTEIGGYTF
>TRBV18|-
CASSEGRETQYF
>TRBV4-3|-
CASSHRTAHTQYF
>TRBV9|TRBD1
CASSPRDRAGGEQYF
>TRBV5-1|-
CASSPLTGRGLNEQFF
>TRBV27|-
CASSLLRVGNQPQHF
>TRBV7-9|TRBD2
CASSPRRTSGKITDTQYF
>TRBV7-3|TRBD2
CASSLTSGGSYNEQFF
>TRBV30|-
CAWSPSRRAGANVLTF
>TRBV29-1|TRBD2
CSAKLGLAGGPMGTGELFF
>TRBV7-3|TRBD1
CASSLDRVQPQHF
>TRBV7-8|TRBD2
CASRSGRFAYEQYF
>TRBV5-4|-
CASSASSFRTEAFF
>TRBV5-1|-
CASSLGGSGVNEQFF
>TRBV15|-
CATSRAISGNQPQHF
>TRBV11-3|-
CASSLDRETQYF
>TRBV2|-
CASTRDSGDEQFF
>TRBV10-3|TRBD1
CAISEGQGNQPQHF
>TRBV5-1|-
CASSEDIYTEAFF
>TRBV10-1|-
CASVLPRLGVSNQPQHF
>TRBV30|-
CAWSRLLNEKLFF
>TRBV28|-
CASSQGFRNTEAFF
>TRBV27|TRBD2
CASSPWPLAGGVGEQYF
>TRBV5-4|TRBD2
CASSLGSGSRNEQFF
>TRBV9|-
CASSVIDRNTEAFF
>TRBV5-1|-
CASSLGGSETQYF
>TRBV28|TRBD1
CASSTPTGFLYGYTF